The TCR beta chain described here comes from a study of CD8+ T cells in alopecia areata. The CDR3 length is 15 residues. In germline, CDR1 is GTSNPN, CDR2 SVGIG (reference sequence). V lost 4 bases to trimming and J lost 2 bases; unmatched junction nucleotides: 10. Sequencing relied on a cDNA template that was reverse transcribed from extracted RNA. Assay used: immunoSEQ multiplex PCR; TCRdb lists only in-frame clones, some missing. The repertoire consists of 200,000 or so clones, with about three fifths occurring once and the leading ten covering approximately 5.1%. Treatment given: oral pan-JAK inhibitor, 5-10 mg twice daily. Lesional scalp punch biopsies and peripheral blood were collected from alopecia areata patients. Sorted out of PBMCs were CD4+ T cells and CD8+ T cells.

V gene TRBV30 combines with J gene TRBJ2-7, with 8 bases fitting TRBD1. The sequencing used CD4+ T cells sorted from blood, collected at week 24, from a patient treated with tofacitinib. The receptor's source is a human donor with alopecia areata. CDR3 region: CAWIPRDRTTYEQYF. The CDR3 DNA sequence: TGTGCCTGGATCCCTCGGGACAGGACGACCTACGAGCAGTACTTC.